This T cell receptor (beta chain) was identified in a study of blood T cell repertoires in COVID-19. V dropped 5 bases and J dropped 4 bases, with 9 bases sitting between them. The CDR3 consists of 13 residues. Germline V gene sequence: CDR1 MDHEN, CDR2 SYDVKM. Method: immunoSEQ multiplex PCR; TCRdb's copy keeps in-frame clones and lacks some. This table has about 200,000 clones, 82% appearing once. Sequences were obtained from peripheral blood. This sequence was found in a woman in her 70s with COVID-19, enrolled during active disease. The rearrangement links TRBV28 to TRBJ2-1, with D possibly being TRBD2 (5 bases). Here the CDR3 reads CASSLGGYNEQFF. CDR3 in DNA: TGTGCCAGCAGTCTTGGAGGTTACAATGAGCAGTTCTTC.